The 30 T cell receptor beta chains below all came from one sample that was sequenced in a study of blood T cell repertoires in COVID-19. Using immunoSEQ multiplex PCR, the repertoire was profiled, and TCRdb retains in-frame clones only, with some absent. The sample shows 110,000 or so clones, approximately 90% of them seen only once. The sequenced sample was peripheral blood. The source of these receptors is a woman aged 45-60 years with acute or convalescent COVID-19.

The chain recombines TRBV7-2 with TRBJ1-1; no firm D call. CDR3 length: 15 residues. V gave up 1 base and J gave up 1 base, with 10 bases separating them. CDR1 SGHTA and CDR2 FQGNSA come from the germline V gene. CDR3 amino acids: CASSLVVIGNTEAFF. The CDR3 DNA sequence: TGTGCCAGCAGCTTAGTTGTTATCGGGAACACTGAAGCTTTCTTT.

The V gene is TRBV2, the J gene TRBJ2-3; 13 bases line up with TRBD2. V gave up 4 bases and J gave up 8 bases; unmatched junction bases: 6. CDR1 and CDR2 (germline): SNHLY, FYNNEI. This CDR3 region has 15 residues. The CDR3 DNA follows: TGTGCCAGCAGTGGGACTAGCGGGAGTCTAGGTACGCAGTATTTT. Translated, it gives CASSGTSGSLGTQYF.

This clone was seen a single time. The chain joins TRBV6-6 to TRBJ2-1; tentatively, D is TRBD1 (6 bases). Between the trimmed V and J ends, which lost 2 bases and 0 bases, there was a span of 11 bases. Germline V gives CDR1 MNHNY, CDR2 SVGAGI (reference sequence). This CDR3 spans 16 amino acids. This chain's CDR3 is CASSYQDSRSYNEQFF. The CDR3 DNA sequence: TGTGCCAGCAGTTACCAGGACAGCCGCTCCTACAATGAGCAGTTCTTC.

This chain uses TRBV10-3 with TRBJ1-5; TRBD1 agrees at 11 bases. Unmatched junction bases numbered 7, after V lost 3 bases and J lost 0 bases. This CDR3 has 18 amino acids. The V gene's germline CDR1 is ENHRY and CDR2 SYGVKD. CDR3 coding DNA: TGTGCCATCAGTGATAGGGACAGGGGGGGGAATAGCAATCAGCCCCAGCATTTT. It yields the protein CAISDRDRGGNSNQPQHF.

This chain links TRBV29-1 with TRBJ1-2; D gene unclear. CDR3 size: 12 residues. Trimming took off 1 base at V and 5 bases at J, with 8 bases between the two ends. Germline V CDR1 and CDR2: SQVTM, ANQGSEA. CDR3: CSVEGGWYGYTF. In DNA, the CDR3 is TGCAGCGTTGAAGGAGGGTGGTATGGCTACACCTTC.

The chain links TRBV7-3 to TRBJ2-1, with 8 bases lining up with TRBD2. The CDR3 is made up of 17 amino acids. CDR1 and CDR2 (germline): SGHTA, FQGTGA. With 0 bases clipped from V and 5 bases from J, the junction kept 9 bases outside the gene matches. This CDR3 is CASSLTASGPPDNEQFF. The CDR3 region has the DNA TGTGCCAGCAGCTTAACTGCTAGCGGGCCGCCTGACAATGAGCAGTTCTTC.

The chain carries TRBV5-1 and TRBJ2-5, with no clear D. This CDR3 has 16 amino acids. CDR1 is SGHRS and CDR2 is YFSETQ in the germline V gene. The V gene lost 2 bases and the J gene lost 1 base, with 15 bases spanning the gap. The CDR3 protein is CASSFGRVWFQETQYF. The CDR3 bases are TGCGCCAGCAGCTTCGGCCGGGTCTGGTTCCAAGAGACCCAGTACTTC. Variable domain in full (rest from reference TRBV5-1 and TRBJ2-5): KAGVTQTPRYLIKTRGQQVTLSCSPISGHRSVSWYQQTPGQGLQFLFEYFSETQRNKGNFPGRFSGRQFSNSRSEMNVSTLELGDSALYLCASSFGRVWFQETQYFGPGTRLLVL.

J is TRBJ2-5 and V is TRBV11-3, with 8 positions matching TRBD1. The CDR3 length is 16 residues. V was clipped by 5 bases and J by 0 bases; unmatched bases: 8. The germline CDR1 and CDR2 sequences are SGHNT and YENEEA. The CDR3 spells CASSPGQGGYQETQYF. CDR3 DNA: TGTGCCAGCAGCCCCGGACAGGGTGGCTACCAAGAGACCCAGTACTTC.

V usage is TRBV27 and J usage is TRBJ2-7, with 9 bases matching TRBD2. Germline values: CDR1 MNHEY, CDR2 SMNVEV (reference sequence). The CDR3 has 15 residues. Trimming removed 6 bases from V and 3 bases from J; junction bases left unmatched: 9. The CDR3 spells CASRGVAGGFYEQYF. The CDR3 coding sequence is TGTGCCAGCAGAGGCGTGGCGGGAGGGTTCTACGAGCAGTACTTC.

V is TRBV18 and J is TRBJ1-6; the match to TRBD1 covers 10 bases. In germline, CDR1 is KGHSH, CDR2 LQKENI. The length of the CDR3 is 14 residues. V trimming: 3 bases; J trimming: 10 bases; junction bases outside the gene matches: 3. In DNA form, the CDR3 reads TGTGCCAGCTCACCCGGGACAGGGGAATCACCCCTCCACTTT. The encoded protein is CASSPGTGESPLHF.

The count of this clone is one. The rearrangement links TRBV9 to TRBJ2-3; TRBD2 matches at 8 bases. The germline V gene encodes CDR1 SGDLS and CDR2 YYNGEE. The CDR3 has 15 amino acids. V dropped 0 bases and J dropped 3; count of bases not matched to a gene: 3. The CDR3 DNA follows: TGTGCCAGCAGCGTAGTAGGACTAGCAACAGATACGCAGTATTTT. It translates to CASSVVGLATDTQYF.

The chain recombines TRBV3-1 (or the pseudogene TRBV3-2) with TRBJ1-2; D is perhaps TRBD1 (6 bases). CDR3 length equals 16 residues. With 0 bases removed from V and 4 bases from J, the gap between germline ends came to 15 bases. Germline CDR1 and CDR2: LGHDT and YNNKEL (reference sequence). Written as DNA, the CDR3 is TGTGCCAGCAGCCAAGAAGGGACAATAGTAAGCTATGGCTACACCTTC. This encodes CASSQEGTIVSYGYTF.

The J gene is TRBJ2-1, the V gene TRBV11-2; D not certain. The germline CDR1 and CDR2 sequences are SGHAT and FQNNGV. Trimming shortened V by 4 bases and J by 7 bases, and 8 bases separated the two germline ends. The CDR3 is made up of 12 amino acids. The CDR3 coding sequence is TGTGCCAGCAGCTGGCCCGGGAATGAGCAGTTCTTC. Encoded protein: CASSWPGNEQFF.

This chain links TRBV6-5 with TRBJ2-1; D remains ambiguous. The germline V gene has CDR1 MNHEY and CDR2 SVGAGI. V lost 2 bases to trimming and J lost 7 bases, with 12 bases between them. The CDR3 covers 14 residues. CDR3 sequence reads: CASSYGLSRNEQFF. The CDR3 DNA follows: TGTGCCAGCAGTTACGGCCTCTCGAGGAATGAGCAGTTCTTC.

This chain uses TRBV2 with TRBJ2-7; 14 nucleotides agree with TRBD2. V gave up 5 bases and J gave up 7 bases; unmatched junction bases: 7. From germline, CDR1 is SNHLY and CDR2 FYNNEI. This CDR3 comprises 15 residues. The CDR3 protein is CASSTGTSGSGEQYF. CDR3 nucleotides: TGTGCCAGCAGTACGGGGACTAGCGGGAGTGGTGAGCAGTACTTC.

The chain uses TRBV7-9 and TRBJ1-1, with 7 positions matching TRBD1. CDR1 is SEHNR, CDR2 FQNEAQ, per germline (reference sequence). This CDR3 is built from 15 residues. The ends lost 5 bases at V and 3 bases at J; junction bases unmatched: 9. The CDR3: CASSIPTGLDTEAFF. The DNA of the CDR3 is TGTGCCAGCAGCATACCGACAGGGTTGGACACTGAAGCTTTCTTT.

V usage is TRBV2 and J usage is TRBJ2-4; possibly TRBD2 for D (5 bases). The CDR3 is 16 amino acids. Germline loops: CDR1 SNHLY, CDR2 FYNNEI. V was trimmed by 5 bases and J by 3 bases, leaving 17 bases between them. DNA for the CDR3: TGTGCCAGCAGTTTCCTACTAGGGCCCGACAAAAACATTCAGTACTTC. Its translation: CASSFLLGPDKNIQYF. Looking up the rest from reference TRBV2 and TRBJ2-4 gives the full variable domain: EPEVTQTPSHQVTQMGQEVILRCVPISNHLYFYWYRQILGQKVEFLVSFYNNEISEKSEIFDDQFSVERPDGSNFTLKIRSTKLEDSAMYFCASSFLLGPDKNIQYFGAGTRLSVL.

The V gene is TRBV30, the J gene TRBJ2-3, with D perhaps given as TRBD1 or TRBD2 (5 bases each). Germline values: CDR1 GTSNPN, CDR2 SVGIG (reference sequence). Trimming removed 8 bases from V and 1 base from J, with 16 bases in between. The CDR3 consists of 14 residues. The CDR3 DNA sequence: TGTGCCGGGGGTATAGACACCCGCACAGATACGCAGTATTTT. Protein: CAGGIDTRTDTQYF.

In nucleotides, the CDR3 is TGTGCCAGTAGTATAGACGGTGAGACCCAGTACTTC. It translates to CASSIDGETQYF. The chain carries TRBV19 and TRBJ2-5; no definite D call. Trimming took 0 bases from V and 5 from J, leaving 4 bases between them. There are 12 residues in the CDR3. Germline CDR1 reads LNHDA; CDR2 reads SQIVND (reference sequence).

As for this clone: The junction and the germline gene differ at one end; a read error may be behind it. J is TRBJ1-2 and V is TRBV2; D gene uncertain. The germline V gene encodes CDR1 SNHLY and CDR2 FYNNEI. The CDR3 has 13 amino acids. CDR3 sequence reads: CASSEAADYAYTF. In DNA form, the CDR3 reads TGTGCCAGCAGTGAAGCGGCTGACTATGCCTACACCTTC.

The chain carries TRBV28 and TRBJ1-4; D is perhaps TRBD1 (6 bases). This CDR3 has 15 amino acids. Trimming took 5 bases from V and 8 from J, leaving 18 bases between them. CDR1 is MDHEN and CDR2 is SYDVKM in the germline V gene. This chain's CDR3 is CASSRPGQLKEKLFF. The CDR3 nucleotides are TGTGCCAGCAGTCGTCCCGGACAGCTTAAGGAAAAACTGTTTTTT.

The chain is built from TRBV6-5 and TRBJ2-3; TRBD2 matches 10 bases. CDR1 MNHEY and CDR2 SVGAGI come from the germline V gene. The CDR3 extends over 15 amino acids. V lost 0 bases to trimming and J lost 6 bases; unmatched junction nucleotides: 3. The CDR3 sequence: CASSYSDSGGDTQYF. In DNA form, the CDR3 reads TGTGCCAGCAGTTACTCGGATAGCGGGGGGGATACGCAGTATTTT.

CDR3 DNA sequence: TGTGCCAGCCGCGGAGGGCAGACCGGGGAGCTGTTTTTT. It encodes CASRGGQTGELFF. The gene calls are TRBV28 and TRBJ2-2, with D possibly being TRBD2 (6 bases). This CDR3 contains 13 residues. V shed 8 bases and J shed 5 bases, with 12 bases lying between them. The germline CDR1 and CDR2 sequences are MDHEN and SYDVKM.

The gene calls are TRBV7-6 and TRBJ2-5; TRBD1 aligns across 9 bases. The CDR3 has 17 residues. The germline V gene has CDR1 SGHVS and CDR2 FNYEAQ. The V and J ends lost 6 bases and 8 bases, in that order; junction bases with no gene match: 19. CDR3 in amino acids: CASSLLYRDREKNTQYF. DNA for the CDR3: TGTGCCAGCAGTCTACTCTACCGGGACAGGGAGAAGAATACCCAGTACTTC.

The rearrangement links TRBV28 to TRBJ2-7; TRBD2 aligns across 7 bases. Trimming at V came to 2 bases and at J to 4 bases, leaving 8 bases not matched to a gene. CDR1 MDHEN and CDR2 SYDVKM come from the germline V gene. The CDR3 has 15 residues. CDR3 residues: CASSLDRASGYEQYF. The CDR3 nucleotides read TGTGCCAGCAGTTTAGATCGCGCTAGCGGTTACGAGCAGTACTTC.

This chain connects TRBV3-1 (or the pseudogene TRBV3-2) to TRBJ1-2, with D perhaps TRBD1 (6 bases). Trimming stripped 0 bases from V and 5 bases from J, with 7 bases between. The CDR3 covers 13 residues. Germline CDR1 and CDR2: LGHDT and YNNKEL (reference sequence). The CDR3 reads CASSQEGQYGYTF. CDR3 bases: TGTGCCAGCAGCCAAGAAGGACAGTATGGCTACACCTTC.

V gene TRBV20-1 combines with J gene TRBJ1-2; tentatively, D is TRBD1 (6 bases). The ends were cut back, 3 bases at V and 4 bases at J, with 21 bases in the middle. Germline loops: CDR1 DFQATT, CDR2 SNEGSKA (reference sequence). The CDR3 covers 16 residues. CDR3 DNA sequence: TGCAGTGCTAGTATCCCAGGGGACACCACTCCCTATGGCTACACCTTC. The encoded protein is CSASIPGDTTPYGYTF.

The rearrangement uses TRBV5-1 and TRBJ2-4, with 7 nucleotides matching TRBD2. This CDR3 region has 14 residues. The germline gives CDR1 SGHRS, CDR2 YFSETQ. V was clipped by 4 bases and J by 5 bases; unmatched bases: 6. The DNA of the CDR3 is TGCGCCAGCAGCCTCGTTGGGGGGGAAAACATTCAGTACTTC. Translating gives CASSLVGGENIQYF.

V usage is TRBV24-1 and J usage is TRBJ1-2; D gene unclear. Germline V gene lookup returns CDR1 KGHDR and CDR2 SFDVKD. V gave up 4 bases and J gave up 7 bases, with 6 bases separating them. The CDR3 loop spans 11 amino acids. The CDR3, as DNA: TGTGCCACCAGTGACCGCGTTGGCTACACCTTC. Protein sequence: CATSDRVGYTF.

The rearrangement joins TRBV12-5 to TRBJ1-1, with a weak D call TRBD1 (6 bases). Trimming took 6 bases from V and 1 from J, leaving 12 bases between them. Germline V lookup: CDR1 LGHNT, CDR2 FRNRAP. This CDR3 contains 14 residues. The CDR3 loop is CASGRTGQNTEAFF. CDR3 nucleotides: TGTGCTAGTGGGCGGACGGGACAGAACACTGAAGCTTTCTTT.